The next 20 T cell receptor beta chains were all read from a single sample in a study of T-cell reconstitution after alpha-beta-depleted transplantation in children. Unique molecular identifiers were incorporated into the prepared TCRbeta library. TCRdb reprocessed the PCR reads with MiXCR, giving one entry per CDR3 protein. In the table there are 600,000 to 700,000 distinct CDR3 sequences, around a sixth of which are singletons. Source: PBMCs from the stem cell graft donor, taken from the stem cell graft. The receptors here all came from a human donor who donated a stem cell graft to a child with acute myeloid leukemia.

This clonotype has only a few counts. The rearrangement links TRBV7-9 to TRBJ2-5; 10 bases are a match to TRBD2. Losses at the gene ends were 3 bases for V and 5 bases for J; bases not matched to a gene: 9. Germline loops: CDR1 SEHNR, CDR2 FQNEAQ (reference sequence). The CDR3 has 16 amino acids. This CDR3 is CASSFSSGGAVETQYF. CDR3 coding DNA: TGTGCCAGCAGCTTCTCCAGCGGGGGGGCCGTCGAGACCCAGTACTTC.

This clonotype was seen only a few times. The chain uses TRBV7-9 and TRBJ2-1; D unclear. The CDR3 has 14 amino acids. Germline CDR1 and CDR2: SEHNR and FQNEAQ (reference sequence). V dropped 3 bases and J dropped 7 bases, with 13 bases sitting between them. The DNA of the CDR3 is TGTGCCAGCAGCTTCGGGTTGACAACGAATGAGCAGTTCTTC. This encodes CASSFGLTTNEQFF.

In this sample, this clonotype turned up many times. The CDR3 bases are TGTGCCAGCAGTCCGCTGACTACCCTCTACGAGCAGTACTTC. It translates to CASSPLTTLYEQYF. The chain has TRBV6-1 and TRBJ2-7; D is perhaps TRBD2 (5 bases). The ends were cut back, 5 bases at V and 3 bases at J, with 14 bases in the middle. There are 14 residues in the CDR3. The germline V gene encodes CDR1 MNHNS and CDR2 SASEGT.

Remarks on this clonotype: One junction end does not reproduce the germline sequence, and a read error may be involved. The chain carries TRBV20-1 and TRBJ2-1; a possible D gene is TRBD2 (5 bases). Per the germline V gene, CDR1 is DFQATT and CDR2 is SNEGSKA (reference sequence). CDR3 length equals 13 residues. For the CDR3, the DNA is TGCAGTGCTTCTCGATCGGGGAGAAATGAGCAGCTCTTC. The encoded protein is CSASRSGRNEQLF.

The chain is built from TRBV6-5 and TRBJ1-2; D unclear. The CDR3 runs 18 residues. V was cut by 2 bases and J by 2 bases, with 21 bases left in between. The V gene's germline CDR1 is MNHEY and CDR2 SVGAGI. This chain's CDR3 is CASSYREFSGSPNYGYTF. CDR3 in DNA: TGTGCCAGCAGTTACAGGGAGTTCTCAGGCAGCCCAAACTATGGCTACACCTTC.

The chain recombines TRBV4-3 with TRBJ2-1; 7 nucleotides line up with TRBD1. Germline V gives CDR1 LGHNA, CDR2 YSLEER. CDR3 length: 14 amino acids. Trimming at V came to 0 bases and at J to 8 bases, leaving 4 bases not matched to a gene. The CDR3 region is CASSQDRGRDEQFF. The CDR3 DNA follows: TGCGCCAGCAGCCAAGACAGGGGGAGAGATGAGCAGTTCTTC.

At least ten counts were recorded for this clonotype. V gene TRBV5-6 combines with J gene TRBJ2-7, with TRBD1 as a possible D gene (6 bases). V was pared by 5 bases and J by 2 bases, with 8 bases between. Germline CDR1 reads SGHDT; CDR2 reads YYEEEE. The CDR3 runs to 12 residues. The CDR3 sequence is CASRNRAYEQYF. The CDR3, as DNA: TGTGCCAGCAGAAACAGGGCCTACGAGCAGTACTTC.

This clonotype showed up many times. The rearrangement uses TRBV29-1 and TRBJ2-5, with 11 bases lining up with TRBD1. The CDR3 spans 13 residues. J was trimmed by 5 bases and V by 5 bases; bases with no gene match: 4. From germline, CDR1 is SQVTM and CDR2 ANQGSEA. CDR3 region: CSVTGTGGETQYF. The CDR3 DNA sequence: TGCAGCGTTACCGGGACAGGGGGGGAGACCCAGTACTTC. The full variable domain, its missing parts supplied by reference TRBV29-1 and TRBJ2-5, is SAVISQKPSRDICQRGTSLTIQCQVDSQVTMMFWYRQQPGQSLTLIATANQGSEATYESGFVIDKFPISRPNLTFSTLTVSNMSPEDSSIYLCSVTGTGGETQYFGPGTRLLVL.

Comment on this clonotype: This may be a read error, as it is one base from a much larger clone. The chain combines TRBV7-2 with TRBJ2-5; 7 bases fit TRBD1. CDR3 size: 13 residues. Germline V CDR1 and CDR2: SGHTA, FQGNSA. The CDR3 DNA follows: TGTGCCAGCAGCCCGGACAGGCAAGAGACCCAGCACTTC. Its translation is CASSPDRQETQHF.

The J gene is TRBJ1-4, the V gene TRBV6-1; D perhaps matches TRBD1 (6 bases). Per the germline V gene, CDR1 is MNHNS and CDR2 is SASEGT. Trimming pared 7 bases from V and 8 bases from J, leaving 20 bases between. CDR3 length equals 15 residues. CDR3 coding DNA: TGTGCCAGCACCGGAGGAGAAGGGGGAAGGGAAAAACTGTTTTTT. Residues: CASTGGEGGREKLFF.

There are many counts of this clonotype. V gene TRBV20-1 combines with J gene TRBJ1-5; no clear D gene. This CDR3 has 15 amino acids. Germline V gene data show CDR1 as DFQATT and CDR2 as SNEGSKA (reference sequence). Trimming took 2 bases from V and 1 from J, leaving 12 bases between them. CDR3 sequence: CSARPGFRSNQPQHF. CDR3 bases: TGCAGTGCTAGACCTGGTTTTAGGAGCAATCAGCCCCAGCATTTT.

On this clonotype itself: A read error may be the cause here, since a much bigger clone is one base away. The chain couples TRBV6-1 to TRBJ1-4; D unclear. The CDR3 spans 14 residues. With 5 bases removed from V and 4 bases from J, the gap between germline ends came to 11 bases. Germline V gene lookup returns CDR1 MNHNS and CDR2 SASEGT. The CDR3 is CASSMAGNNEKLFF. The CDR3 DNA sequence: TGTGCCAGCAGTATGGCAGGAAATAATGAAAAACTGTTTTTT.

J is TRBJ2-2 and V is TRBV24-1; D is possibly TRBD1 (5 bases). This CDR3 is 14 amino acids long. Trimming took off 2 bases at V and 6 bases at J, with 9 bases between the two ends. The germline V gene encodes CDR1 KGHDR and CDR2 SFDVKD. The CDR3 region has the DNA TGTGCCACCAGTGATTCCAGGGATGCCGGGGAGCTGTTTTTT. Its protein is CATSDSRDAGELFF.

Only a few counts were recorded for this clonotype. As DNA, the CDR3 is TGTGCCAGCAGGGGGGGGGCGCGGGGGGAATACAATGAGCAGTTCTTC. Translating gives CASRGGARGEYNEQFF. The chain carries TRBV12-3 or TRBV12-4 and TRBJ2-1; TRBD2 aligns across 8 bases. This CDR3 contains 16 residues. J gave up 4 bases and V 6 bases, and 11 bases lay outside the gene matches.

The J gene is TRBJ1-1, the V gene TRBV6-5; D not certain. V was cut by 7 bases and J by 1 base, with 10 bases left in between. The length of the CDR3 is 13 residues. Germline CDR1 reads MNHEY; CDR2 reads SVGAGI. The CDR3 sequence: CASKVPPNTEAFF. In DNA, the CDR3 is TGTGCCAGCAAGGTCCCACCGAACACTGAAGCTTTCTTT.

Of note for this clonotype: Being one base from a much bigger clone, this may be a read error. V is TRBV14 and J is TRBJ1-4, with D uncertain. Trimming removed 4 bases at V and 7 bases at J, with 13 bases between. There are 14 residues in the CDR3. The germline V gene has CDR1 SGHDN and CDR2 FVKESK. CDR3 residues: CASSLRSNREKLFF. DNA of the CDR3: TGTGCCAGCAGCCTCAGATCGAACCGTGAAAAACTGTTTTTT.

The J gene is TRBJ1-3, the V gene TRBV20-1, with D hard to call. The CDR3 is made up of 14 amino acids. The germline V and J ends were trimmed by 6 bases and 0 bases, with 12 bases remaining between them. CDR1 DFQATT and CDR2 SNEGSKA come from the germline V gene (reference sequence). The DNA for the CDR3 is TGCAGTGCCGCAGCAGCGATCTCTGGAAACACCATATATTTT. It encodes CSAAAAISGNTIYF.

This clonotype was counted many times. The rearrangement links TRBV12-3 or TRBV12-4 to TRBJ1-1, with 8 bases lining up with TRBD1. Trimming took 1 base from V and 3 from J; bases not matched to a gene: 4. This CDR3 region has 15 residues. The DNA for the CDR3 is TGTGCCAGCAGTTTAGTACAGGGGGAGTACACTGAAGCTTTCTTT. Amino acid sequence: CASSLVQGEYTEAFF.

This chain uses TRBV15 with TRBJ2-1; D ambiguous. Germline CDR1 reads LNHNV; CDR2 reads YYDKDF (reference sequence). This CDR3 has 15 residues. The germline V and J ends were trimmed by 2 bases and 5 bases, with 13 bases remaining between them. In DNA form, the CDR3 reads TGTGCCACCAGCAGATCCCCCCGACACGACAATGAGCAGTTCTTC. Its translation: CATSRSPRHDNEQFF.

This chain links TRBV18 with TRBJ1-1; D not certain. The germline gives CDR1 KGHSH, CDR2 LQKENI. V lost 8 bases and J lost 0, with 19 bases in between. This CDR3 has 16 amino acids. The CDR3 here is CASIPEPSSMNTEAFF. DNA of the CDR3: TGTGCCAGCATACCCGAACCAAGTAGCATGAACACTGAAGCTTTCTTT.